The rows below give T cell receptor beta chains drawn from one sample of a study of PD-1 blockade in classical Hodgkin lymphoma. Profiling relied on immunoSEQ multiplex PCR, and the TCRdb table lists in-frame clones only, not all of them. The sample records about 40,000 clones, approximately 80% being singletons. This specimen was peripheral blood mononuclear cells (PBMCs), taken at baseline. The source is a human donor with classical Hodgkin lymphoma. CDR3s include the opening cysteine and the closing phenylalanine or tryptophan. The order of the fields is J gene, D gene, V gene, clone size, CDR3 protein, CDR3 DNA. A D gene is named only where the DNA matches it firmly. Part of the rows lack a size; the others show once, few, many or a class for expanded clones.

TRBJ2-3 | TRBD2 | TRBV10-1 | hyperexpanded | CASSEGSGRTDTQYF | TGCGCCAGCAGTGAGGGAAGCGGGAGAACGGATACGCAGTATTTT
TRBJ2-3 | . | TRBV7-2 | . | CASSLAPGTDTQYF | TGTGCCAGCAGCTTAGCGCCGGGCACAGATACGCAGTATTTT
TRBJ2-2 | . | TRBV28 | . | CASRAQNTGELFF | TGTGCCAGCAGGGCACAGAACACCGGGGAGCTGTTTTTT
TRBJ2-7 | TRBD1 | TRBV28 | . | CASSRQGASFYEQYF | TGTGCCAGCAGTCGCCAGGGGGCTAGTTTTTACGAGCAGTACTTC
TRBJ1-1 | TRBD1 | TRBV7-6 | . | CASSHDRVNTEAFF | TGTGCCAGCAGCCACGACAGGGTGAACACTGAAGCTTTCTTT
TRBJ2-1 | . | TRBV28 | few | CASSFYNEQFF | TGTGCCAGCAGTTTTTACAATGAGCAGTTCTTC
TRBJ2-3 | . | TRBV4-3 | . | CASSPQAGLAPYTQYF | TGCGCCAGCAGCCCTCAGGCGGGACTGGCTCCGTATACGCAGTATTTT
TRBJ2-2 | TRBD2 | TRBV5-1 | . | CASSPPSGNTGELFF | TGCGCCAGCAGCCCCCCTAGCGGCAACACCGGGGAGCTGTTTTTT
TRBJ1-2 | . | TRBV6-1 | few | CASSRLGDYGYTF | TGTGCCAGCAGTCGACTGGGAGACTATGGCTACACCTTC
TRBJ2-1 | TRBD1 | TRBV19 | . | CASSIPGQGVNEQFF | TGTGCCAGTAGTATCCCGGGACAGGGGGTCAATGAGCAGTTCTTC
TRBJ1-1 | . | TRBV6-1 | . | CASSVAPGASNTEAFF | TGTGCCAGCAGTGTCGCCCCCGGGGCCTCGAACACTGAAGCTTTCTTT
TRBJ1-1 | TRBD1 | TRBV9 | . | CASSPRQGRNTEAFF | TGTGCCAGCAGCCCCCGACAGGGGAGGAACACTGAAGCTTTCTTT
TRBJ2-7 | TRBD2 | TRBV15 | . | CATSRSGSSYEQYF | TGTGCCACCAGCCGTAGCGGGAGCTCCTACGAGCAGTACTTC
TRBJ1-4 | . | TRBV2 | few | CASSVDSNPEKLFF | TGTGCCAGCAGTGTCGACAGCAACCCTGAAAAACTGTTTTTT
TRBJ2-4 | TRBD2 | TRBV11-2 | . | CASSLPRTRAMDIQYF | TGTGCCAGCAGCTTACCCCGGACTAGGGCGATGGACATTCAGTACTTC
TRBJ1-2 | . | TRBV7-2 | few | CASSFWGGHGYTF | TGTGCCAGCAGTTTCTGGGGGGGTCATGGCTACACCTTC
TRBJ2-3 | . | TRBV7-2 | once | CASSSPVVTDTQYF | TGTGCCAGCAGCTCACCCGTCGTCACAGATACGCAGTATTTT
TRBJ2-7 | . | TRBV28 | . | CASSSPSLRGEQYF | TGTGCCAGCAGTTCCCCCAGCCTTAGGGGCGAGCAGTACTTC
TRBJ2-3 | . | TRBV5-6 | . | CASSQSSTDTQYF | TGTGCCAGCAGCCAGAGTAGCACAGATACGCAGTATTTT
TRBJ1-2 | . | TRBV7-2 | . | CASSSRDPTLDGYTF | TGTGCCAGCAGTTCCCGGGATCCAACGCTGGATGGCTACACCTTC
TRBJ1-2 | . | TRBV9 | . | CASSVVAHLNYGYTF | TGTGCCAGCAGCGTAGTCGCACACTTAAACTATGGCTACACCTTC
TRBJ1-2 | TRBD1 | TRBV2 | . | CASEPGQDYGYTF | TGTGCCAGCGAGCCCGGACAGGACTATGGCTACACCTTC
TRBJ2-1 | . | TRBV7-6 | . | CASSLASPASSYNEQFF | TGTGCCAGCAGCTTAGCGAGTCCCGCGAGCTCCTACAATGAGCAGTTCTTC
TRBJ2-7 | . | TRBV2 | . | CASREGGYEQYF | TGTGCCAGCAGGGAGGGTGGCTACGAGCAGTACTTC
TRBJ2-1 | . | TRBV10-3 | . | CAISELGNEQFF | TGTGCCATCAGCGAGTTGGGAAATGAGCAGTTCTTC
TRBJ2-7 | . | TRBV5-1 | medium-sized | CASKEGGSYEQYF | TGCGCCAGCAAAGAGGGGGGGTCCTACGAGCAGTACTTC
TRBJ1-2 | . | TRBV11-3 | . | CASSPGQNNYGYTF | TGTGCCAGCAGCCCGGGGCAGAACAACTATGGCTACACCTTC
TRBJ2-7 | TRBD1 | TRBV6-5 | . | CASTDRVGEQYF | TGTGCCAGCACGGACAGGGTTGGCGAGCAGTACTTC
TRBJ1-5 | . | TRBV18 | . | CASSPSVSNQPQHF | TGTGCCAGCTCACCTTCGGTCAGCAATCAGCCCCAGCATTTT
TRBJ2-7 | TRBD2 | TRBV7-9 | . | CASSGLAGSAYEQYF | TGTGCCAGCAGCGGATTAGCGGGTTCCGCCTACGAGCAGTACTTC
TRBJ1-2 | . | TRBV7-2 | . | CASSWGLRIGYTF | TGTGCCAGCAGCTGGGGCCTTCGTATTGGCTACACCTTC
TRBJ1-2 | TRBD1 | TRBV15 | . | CATSSDRGRGYTF | TGTGCCACCAGCAGCGATAGGGGGCGAGGCTACACCTTC
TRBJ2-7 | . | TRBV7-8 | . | CASSLVASNHEQYF | TGTGCCAGCAGCTTAGTGGCTAGCAACCACGAGCAGTACTTC
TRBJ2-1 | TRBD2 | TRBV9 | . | CASSALAGSYNEQFF | TGTGCCAGCAGCGCCCTAGCGGGCTCCTACAATGAGCAGTTCTTC
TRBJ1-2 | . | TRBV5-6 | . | CASSLEVRFYTF | TGTGCCAGCAGCTTGGAGGTACGGTTCTACACCTTC
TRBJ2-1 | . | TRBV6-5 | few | CASSARVPRWNEQFF | TGTGCCAGCAGTGCCCGGGTCCCCCGATGGAATGAGCAGTTCTTC
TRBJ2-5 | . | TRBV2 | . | CASGYAHETQYF | TGTGCCAGCGGGTACGCTCACGAGACCCAGTACTTC
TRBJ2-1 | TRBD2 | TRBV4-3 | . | CASSQEMLASGSPSAYYNEQFF | TGCGCCAGCAGCCAAGAAATGTTGGCTAGCGGATCGCCCAGCGCTTACTACAATGAGCAGTTCTTC
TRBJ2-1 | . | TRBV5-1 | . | CASSVYNEQFF | TGCGCCAGCAGCGTATACAATGAGCAGTTCTTC
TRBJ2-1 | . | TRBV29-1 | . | CSVEIRGTYNEQFF | TGCAGCGTTGAAATCCGGGGGACCTACAATGAGCAGTTCTTC
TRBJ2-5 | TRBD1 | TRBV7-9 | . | CASSLTGGLFQETQYF | TGTGCCAGCAGCTTGACAGGGGGTTTGTTCCAAGAGACCCAGTACTTC
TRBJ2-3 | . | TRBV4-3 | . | CASSPLAWAVTDTQYF | TGCGCCAGCAGCCCATTAGCGTGGGCGGTCACAGATACGCAGTATTTT
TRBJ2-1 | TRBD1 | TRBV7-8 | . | CASSLVEDRGRSPSNEQFF | TGTGCCAGCAGCTTAGTAGAGGACAGGGGGCGGTCCCCCAGCAATGAGCAGTTCTTC
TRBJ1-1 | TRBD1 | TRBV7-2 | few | CASSLGGTGVTEAFF | TGTGCCAGCAGCTTAGGAGGGACAGGGGTCACTGAAGCTTTCTTT
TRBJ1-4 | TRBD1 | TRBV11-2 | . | CASSRGDRAANEKLFF | TGTGCCAGCAGCCGCGGGGACAGGGCGGCTAATGAAAAACTGTTTTTT
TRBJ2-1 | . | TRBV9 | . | CASSPRQYNEQFF | TGTGCCAGCAGCCCCCGACAGTACAATGAGCAGTTCTTC
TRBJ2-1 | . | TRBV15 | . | CATSRKQGRNEQFF | TGTGCCACCAGCAGGAAACAGGGCCGGAATGAGCAGTTCTTC
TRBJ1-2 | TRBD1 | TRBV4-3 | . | CASSQAGQSVYGYTF | TGCGCCAGCAGCCAAGCGGGACAGTCGGTCTATGGCTACACCTTC
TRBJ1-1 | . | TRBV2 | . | CASSVLGSWNTEAFF | TGTGCCAGCAGTGTCTTAGGCAGTTGGAACACTGAAGCTTTCTTT
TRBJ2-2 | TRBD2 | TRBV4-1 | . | CASSQEILAGVTGELFF | TGCGCCAGCAGCCAAGAAATCCTAGCGGGAGTCACCGGGGAGCTGTTTTTT
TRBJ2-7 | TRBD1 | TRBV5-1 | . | CASSLVPGTERYEQYF | TGCGCCAGCAGCTTGGTACCTGGGACAGAGAGGTACGAGCAGTACTTC
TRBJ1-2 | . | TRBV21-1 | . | CASSKRTGRGDGYTF | TGTGCCAGCAGCAAGAGGACAGGTCGAGGTGATGGCTACACCTTC
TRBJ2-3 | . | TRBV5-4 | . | CASNLEKGDTQYF | TGTGCCAGCAATTTGGAGAAGGGGGATACGCAGTATTTT